The next 17 T cell receptor beta chains were all read from a single sample in a study of PD-1 blockade in classical Hodgkin lymphoma. Only in-frame clones appear in the TCRdb table, and some are missing; sequencing was by immunoSEQ multiplex PCR. The sample includes some 52,000 clones, approximately 86% seen only once; the top ten take approximately 6.5%. Sample time point: cycle 4 day 1 (C4D1), after 5 to 7 weeks of nivolumab. No patient escaped relapse after autologous stem cell transplantation, and brentuximab vedotin exposure varied. The sequencing used peripheral blood mononuclear cells (PBMCs), collected before the fourth cycle of nivolumab. These receptors were obtained from a human donor with classical Hodgkin lymphoma.

This chain uses TRBV4-2 with TRBJ2-2; possible D gene TRBD1, 6 bases. Trimming shortened V by 4 bases and J by 3 bases, and 12 bases separated the two germline ends. Germline CDR1 and CDR2: LGHNA and YNFKEQ. The CDR3 is made up of 15 amino acids. CDR3 loop: CASSPGHSDTGELFF. As DNA, the CDR3 is TGTGCCAGCAGCCCGGGACATAGTGACACCGGGGAGCTGTTTTTT.

In this sample, this clone turned up once. This rearrangement joins TRBV4-3 to TRBJ2-7, with D unclear. CDR1 is LGHNA and CDR2 is YSLEER in the germline V gene. This CDR3 has 14 residues. V lost 0 bases, J lost 3 bases, and 9 bases lay in between. The CDR3 loop reads CASSQDLNGYEQYF. In DNA, the CDR3 is TGCGCCAGCAGCCAAGATCTGAACGGCTACGAGCAGTACTTC.

This sequence joins TRBV7-2 and TRBJ2-7, with 11 bases aligning to TRBD1. V lost 5 bases to trimming and J lost 3 bases; unmatched junction nucleotides: 3. The germline V gene has CDR1 SGHTA and CDR2 FQGNSA. This CDR3 has 14 residues. The CDR3: CASSEGTGGYEQYF. CDR3 nucleotide sequence: TGTGCCAGCAGCGAAGGGACAGGGGGCTACGAGCAGTACTTC.

This chain joins TRBV7-2 and TRBJ2-1; maybe TRBD1 (6 bases). Germline V gene sequence: CDR1 SGHTA, CDR2 FQGNSA. The V gene lost 5 bases and the J gene lost 6 bases, with 23 bases spanning the gap. The CDR3 is 17 residues long. The DNA for the CDR3 is TGTGCCAGCAGCCGTCTGCCCCCAGGGGCCAAGGGCAATGAGCAGTTCTTC. Its protein product is CASSRLPPGAKGNEQFF.

This CDR3 is CATSRGGVQETQYF. The CDR3 region has the DNA TGTGCCACCAGCAGAGGTGGGGTGCAAGAGACCCAGTACTTC. This chain connects TRBV15 to TRBJ2-5; D call uncertain. CDR3 length: 14 residues. Per germline, CDR1 LNHNV and CDR2 YYDKDF (reference sequence). The V gene lost 1 base and the J gene lost 2 bases, with 8 bases spanning the gap.

J is TRBJ2-2 and V is TRBV10-3; 10 bases fit TRBD1. Trimming at V came to 11 bases and at J to 7 bases, leaving 16 bases not matched to a gene. The V gene's germline CDR1 is ENHRY and CDR2 SYGVKD. The CDR3 has 16 amino acids. CDR3 loop: CAAGTGAPNGVGELFF. CDR3 nucleotides: TGTGCCGCCGGGACAGGGGCCCCCAATGGGGTCGGGGAGCTGTTTTTT.

V gene TRBV4-1 combines with J gene TRBJ2-7, with a possible D match to TRBD2 (6 bases). CDR3 length: 18 amino acids. CDR1 is MGHRA and CDR2 is YSYEKL in the germline V gene. V was trimmed by 1 base and J by 5 bases, leaving 24 bases between them. The CDR3 loop is CASSQGRIGSRGGNEQYF. In DNA, the CDR3 is TGCGCCAGCAGCCAAGGACGAATCGGGTCTCGGGGCGGGAACGAGCAGTACTTC.

This sequence joins TRBV18 and TRBJ2-7; D assignment may be TRBD1 or TRBD2 (5 bases each). The CDR3 extends over 15 amino acids. Germline CDR1 KGHSH, CDR2 LQKENI. Trimming took off 6 bases at V and 2 bases at J, with 17 bases between the two ends. Here the CDR3 reads CASSYLRGAAYEQYF. The CDR3 DNA is TGTGCCAGCTCCTACCTCCGAGGGGCGGCCTACGAGCAGTACTTC. The full variable domain, rest sourced from reference TRBV18 and TRBJ2-7, is NAGVMQNPRHLVRRRGQEARLRCSPMKGHSHVYWYRQLPEEGLKFMVYLQKENIIDESGMPKERFSAEFPKEGPSILRIQQVVRGDSAAYFCASSYLRGAAYEQYFGPGTRLTVT.

V gene TRBV6-1 combines with J gene TRBJ2-7; either TRBD1 or TRBD2 may fit D (5 bases each). Trimming took off 7 bases at V and 4 bases at J, with 11 bases between the two ends. Germline CDR1 and CDR2: MNHNS and SASEGT. This CDR3 comprises 12 residues. CDR3 loop: CASTEGQYEQYF. The CDR3 DNA sequence: TGTGCCAGCACCGAGGGGCAGTACGAGCAGTACTTC.

The chain is built from TRBV9 and TRBJ1-2; D gene uncertain. V lost 0 bases to trimming and J lost 0 bases, with 9 bases between them. This CDR3 is 15 amino acids long. CDR1 SGDLS and CDR2 YYNGEE come from the germline V gene. The CDR3 DNA reads as TGTGCCAGCAGCGTAGCGGCAGAAACTAACTATGGCTACACCTTC. Its translation is CASSVAAETNYGYTF.

This chain uses TRBV5-5 with TRBJ1-1; D is ambiguous. V was pared by 0 bases and J by 4 bases, with 13 bases between. CDR3 length: 15 residues. Germline V gene sequence: CDR1 SGHKS, CDR2 YYEKEE (reference sequence). CDR3 in DNA: TGTGCCAGCAGCTTGGATCTGGGCGGAAGCACTGAAGCTTTCTTT. Residues: CASSLDLGGSTEAFF. Together with reference TRBV5-5 and TRBJ1-1, the CDR3 gives the full variable domain: DAGVTQSPTHLIKTRGQQVTLRCSPISGHKSVSWYQQVLGQGPQFIFQYYEKEERGRGNFPDRFSARQFPNYSSELNVNALLLGDSALYLCASSLDLGGSTEAFFGQGTRLTVV.

The rearrangement uses TRBV5-1 and TRBJ2-3; TRBD2 matches at 11 bases. The CDR3 runs 17 residues. Germline V CDR1 and CDR2: SGHRS, YFSETQ. The V segment lost 0 bases and the J segment 5 bases; nucleotides outside the gene matches: 8. The CDR3 sequence: CASSLARTSGSIDTQYF. In DNA, the CDR3 is TGCGCCAGCAGCTTGGCCCGCACTAGCGGGAGTATAGATACGCAGTATTTT.

The rearrangement links TRBV5-1 to TRBJ2-3; possibly TRBD1 for D (6 bases). V gave up 3 bases and J gave up 4 bases, with 12 bases separating them. The CDR3 runs to 14 residues. CDR1 is SGHRS and CDR2 is YFSETQ in the germline V gene. CDR3 in amino acids: CASSSTGNSDTQYF. In DNA, the CDR3 is TGCGCCAGCAGCTCAACAGGGAATTCAGATACGCAGTATTTT.

Here the CDR3 reads CASSLGQGGTEAFF. DNA for the CDR3: TGCGCCAGCAGCTTGGGCCAGGGTGGCACTGAAGCTTTCTTT. The gene calls are TRBV5-1 and TRBJ1-1, with D possibly matching TRBD1 (5 bases). Germline CDR1 SGHRS, CDR2 YFSETQ. V was clipped by 0 bases and J by 4 bases, with 10 bases between them. The CDR3 runs to 14 residues. Together with reference TRBV5-1 and TRBJ1-1, the CDR3 gives the full variable domain: KAGVTQTPRYLIKTRGQQVTLSCSPISGHRSVSWYQQTPGQGLQFLFEYFSETQRNKGNFPGRFSGRQFSNSRSEMNVSTLELGDSALYLCASSLGQGGTEAFFGQGTRLTVV.

The V and J genes are TRBV11-2 and TRBJ1-2; D unresolved. The CDR3 is 12 residues long. Germline V gene sequence: CDR1 SGHAT, CDR2 FQNNGV. V dropped 3 bases and J dropped 4 bases, with 6 bases sitting between them. CDR3 DNA sequence: TGTGCCAGCAGCTTCGGAGGCTATGGCTACACCTTC. This translates into CASSFGGYGYTF.

The genes are TRBV18 and TRBJ1-6, with D tentatively TRBD1 (6 bases). The CDR3 spans 13 residues. Germline CDR1 is KGHSH and CDR2 is LQKENI. V was shortened by 3 bases and J by 9 bases, with 9 bases between the two germline ends. The CDR3 loop is CASSPDSASPLHF. For the CDR3, the DNA is TGTGCCAGCTCACCGGACAGTGCTTCACCCCTCCACTTT.

The CDR3 spells CASTPRQGSETQYF. The CDR3 nucleotides read TGCGCCAGCACCCCCCGGCAGGGGTCGGAGACCCAGTACTTC. The chain uses TRBV5-1 and TRBJ2-5; D is perhaps TRBD1 (6 bases). Germline V gene lookup returns CDR1 SGHRS and CDR2 YFSETQ. V gave up 6 bases and J gave up 5 bases, with 17 bases separating them. The CDR3 has 14 residues.